This section outlines one T cell receptor (beta chain) sequence together with its context. The antigen is not known. Produced via immunoSEQ multiplex PCR; TCRdb's table is partial and in-frame only. The sample has roughly 77,000 clones, under 75% seen once. This sample was included in a study of radiotherapy plus CTLA-4 blockade in lung cancer. V lost 6 bases and J 3 bases, leaving 17 bases between the germline ends. Germline CDR1 is MNHNS and CDR2 is SASEGT. This CDR3 is 15 amino acids long. Study-wide findings and caveats: Expansion in blood of tumor-derived TCR clones was seen after radiotherapy plus ipilimumab.

The sequences come from peripheral blood, collected from a patient treated with radiotherapy plus ipilimumab. The source is a human donor with non-small cell lung cancer whose response to radiotherapy plus ipilimumab could not be evaluated. The chain has TRBV6-1 and TRBJ1-1; D is unclear. CDR3 amino acids: CASRGSRQRDTEAFF. For the CDR3, the DNA is TGTGCCAGCAGGGGGAGCAGGCAAAGGGACACTGAAGCTTTCTTT.